The 12 T cell receptor beta chains presented below share a single source sample, sequenced in a study of T cells in Graves' hyperthyroidism and ophthalmopathy. TCR beta CDR3 regions were amplified from RNA transcripts. TCR CDR3 regions were first amplified by RT-PCR with HTBI primers. TCRdb re-derived calls from the multiplex PCR reads in MiXCR, one entry per CDR3 protein. The sample includes roughly 350,000 distinct CDR3 sequences, about 14% of them seen just once. Source material: blood. The receptor source for this set is a woman younger than 45 with Graves' ophthalmopathy.

This clonotype was seen ten or more times. This rearrangement joins TRBV4-1 to TRBJ1-1; D remains unclear. V gave up 1 base and J gave up 6 bases, with 12 bases separating them. The CDR3 is 14 amino acids. From germline, CDR1 is MGHRA and CDR2 YSYEKL. CDR3: CASSQANALAEAFF. The CDR3 region has the DNA TGCGCCAGCAGCCAAGCAAACGCTTTGGCTGAAGCTTTCTTT.

The J gene is TRBJ2-7, the V gene TRBV27, with TRBD2 matching over 9 bases. Germline assignment: CDR1 MNHEY and CDR2 SMNVEV (reference sequence). This CDR3 contains 15 residues. V lost 2 bases and J lost 2; bases outside the gene matches: 4. CDR3 protein: CASSLIAGATYEQYF. Here the CDR3 DNA reads TGTGCCAGCAGTTTAATAGCGGGGGCGACCTACGAGCAGTACTTC.

A note on this clonotype: A much larger clonotype is one base distant, so this may be a read error. The genes are TRBV5-6 and TRBJ1-1, with D perhaps TRBD1 (6 bases). From germline, CDR1 is SGHDT and CDR2 YYEEEE. The length of the CDR3 is 12 residues. The V end lost 5 bases, the J end lost 6 bases, and 11 bases lay between the germline ends. The DNA for the CDR3 is TGTGCCAGCAGTTCAGGGGTGCCTGAAGCTTTCTTT. Translating it yields CASSSGVPEAFF.

There are many counts of this clonotype. V usage is TRBV18 and J usage is TRBJ1-1; D uncertain. The CDR3 is 13 residues long. V was pared by 0 bases and J by 4 bases, with 6 bases between. CDR1 and CDR2 (germline): KGHSH, LQKENI. The CDR3 is CASSPPDGTEAFF. The CDR3 DNA follows: TGTGCCAGCTCACCACCGGACGGCACTGAAGCTTTCTTT.

This clonotype was seen a few times. The chain is built from TRBV6-2 or TRBV6-3 and TRBJ2-5, with unresolved D. Trimming took off 5 bases at V and 5 bases at J, with 9 bases between the two ends. The CDR3 spans 12 residues. The V gene's germline CDR1 is MNHEY and CDR2 SVGEGT. DNA of the CDR3: TGTGCCAGCAGTGCCCCGAGGGAGACCCAGTACTTC. This codes for CASSAPRETQYF.

This clonotype was seen at least ten times. This chain uses TRBV5-1 with TRBJ2-3; 10 positions match TRBD2. The V and J ends lost 2 bases and 4 bases, in that order; junction bases with no gene match: 7. CDR1 and CDR2 (germline): SGHRS, YFSETQ. This CDR3 contains 16 residues. CDR3 bases: TGCGCCAGCAGCTTCAGACTAGCGGGCATTTCAGATACGCAGTATTTT. This codes for CASSFRLAGISDTQYF.

This clonotype was seen repeatedly, ten times or more. The rearrangement links TRBV28 to TRBJ2-4, with D perhaps being TRBD1 or TRBD2 (6 bases each). Looked up from germline, CDR1 is MDHEN and CDR2 is SYDVKM. This CDR3 region has 15 residues. With 5 bases removed from V and 8 bases from J, the gap between germline ends came to 19 bases. Written as DNA, the CDR3 is TGTGCCAGCAGTCCCTCTTGGGGGGCTAGAGACATTCAGTACTTC. Its translation: CASSPSWGARDIQYF.

The J gene is TRBJ1-2, the V gene TRBV5-8; tentatively, D is TRBD1 (6 bases). Per the germline V gene, CDR1 is SGHTS and CDR2 is YDEGEE. With 4 bases removed from V and 9 bases from J, the gap between germline ends came to 16 bases. The CDR3 is 13 amino acids. In nucleotides, the CDR3 is TGTGCCAGCAGCCCGTACGGCCAGGGGAGCTACACCTTC. Translating gives CASSPYGQGSYTF.

This clonotype was seen ten or more times. The V and J genes are TRBV18 and TRBJ2-7; tentatively, D is TRBD1 or TRBD2 (6 bases each). The germline V gene encodes CDR1 KGHSH and CDR2 LQKENI. This CDR3 region has 11 residues. V was clipped by 7 bases and J by 9 bases, with 13 bases between them. The CDR3 loop reads CASWGARWQYF. CDR3 sequence (DNA): TGTGCCAGCTGGGGGGCTAGGTGGCAGTACTTC. The full variable domain, its missing parts supplied by reference TRBV18 and TRBJ2-7, is NAGVMQNPRHLVRRRGQEARLRCSPMKGHSHVYWYRQLPEEGLKFMVYLQKENIIDESGMPKERFSAEFPKEGPSILRIQQVVRGDSAAYFCASWGARWQYFGPGTRLTVT.

This clonotype was counted many times. The chain recombines TRBV7-2 with TRBJ2-7, with D perhaps TRBD1 (5 bases). The germline V gene encodes CDR1 SGHTA and CDR2 FQGNSA. V lost 5 bases and J 5 bases, leaving 16 bases between the germline ends. CDR3 size: 14 residues. The CDR3 DNA reads TGTGCCAGCAGCGCAGGCAGGGTTCGGAACGAGCAGTACTTC. This encodes CASSAGRVRNEQYF.

The table lists this clonotype with many counts. The chain carries TRBV2 and TRBJ2-1, with 14 bases that match TRBD2. With 3 bases clipped from V and 4 bases from J, the junction kept 8 bases outside the gene matches. Germline CDR1 SNHLY, CDR2 FYNNEI. The CDR3 is made up of 18 amino acids. Written as DNA, the CDR3 is TGTGCCAGCAGTGATGGGTCCGGGACTAGCGGGAGTTACAATGAGCAGTTCTTC. It specifies CASSDGSGTSGSYNEQFF.

This clonotype was detected many times. This chain links TRBV7-2 with TRBJ1-1; the D is unclear. CDR1 and CDR2 (germline): SGHTA, FQGNSA. This CDR3 is 14 amino acids long. V was pared by 7 bases and J by 4 bases, with 16 bases between. CDR3 in DNA: TGTGCCAGCACCCTCGGCGGGAGTGGCACTGAAGCTTTCTTT. Amino acids: CASTLGGSGTEAFF.